The source of this T cell receptor (beta chain) is a study of control samples from healthy donors and cancer patients. This CDR3 is 13 amino acids long. Germline CDR1 reads MNHEY; CDR2 reads SMNVEV (reference sequence). Between the trimmed V and J ends, which lost 5 bases and 5 bases, there was a span of 12 bases. Generated by immunoSEQ multiplex PCR, the TCRdb table keeps only in-frame clones and is missing some. This sample has some 80,000 clones, with around 90% found just once. This receptor was identified in a woman in her sixties or seventies with head and neck cancer. Sequenced input: PBMCs. The chain carries TRBV27 and TRBJ1-2, with D possibly being TRBD1 (6 bases). The DNA for the CDR3 is TGTGCCAGCAGTATACAGGGAGGATATGGCTACACCTTC. It translates to CASSIQGGYGYTF.